This is a list of T cell receptor beta chains from one sample in a study of control samples from healthy donors and cancer patients. Measured with immunoSEQ multiplex PCR; TCRdb has only the in-frame clones, and not every one. In the table there are around 110,000 clones, nearly 95% of which are singletons. What was sequenced was blood. All receptors derive from a man aged 25-40 years in good health. Both conserved end residues are part of each CDR3. D genes are given only for firm matches. Expanded clones are given a class, and other clones once, few, many or no size at all.

d_call	clone_size	v_call	j_call	cdr3_nt	cdr3_aa
TRBD1	-	TRBV27	TRBJ2-2	TGTGCCAGCAGACAGGGGTCGGTCACCGGGGAGCTGTTTTTT	CASRQGSVTGELFF
-	-	TRBV30	TRBJ1-1	TGTGCCTGGAGTGTACTAGGAACTGAAGCTTTCTTT	CAWSVLGTEAFF
TRBD2	-	TRBV18	TRBJ2-2	TGTGCCAGCTCACCACCGGGAGGGGCCGGGGAGCTGTTTTTT	CASSPPGGAGELFF
-	-	TRBV18	TRBJ2-2	TGTGCCAGCTCCCTGGGTTCCGGAACCGGGGAGCTGTTTTTT	CASSLGSGTGELFF
-	-	TRBV10-1	TRBJ1-5	TGCGCCAGCAGTGGAGGTAACGATCAGCCCCAGCATTTT	CASSGGNDQPQHF
-	-	TRBV20-1	TRBJ2-6	TGCAGTGCTAGTCCCCCAGCAGGGAGTTTCTCTGGGGCCAACGTCCTGACTTTC	CSASPPAGSFSGANVLTF
TRBD1	-	TRBV14	TRBJ1-2	TGTGCCAGCAGCCAAGTGGGGGACAGGGGACATGGCTACACCTTC	CASSQVGDRGHGYTF
-	-	TRBV7-9	TRBJ2-6	TGTGCCAGCAGCTTAGTGGGGGAAGTTAGGTCTGGGGCCAACGTCCTGACTTTC	CASSLVGEVRSGANVLTF
-	-	TRBV10-3	TRBJ1-2	TGTGCCATCAGTGAGTTGGGCTCCCGCCTGGGAGACTATGGCTACACCTTC	CAISELGSRLGDYGYTF
-	-	TRBV6-1	TRBJ2-1	TGTGCCAGCAGTGAGATGAGCTCCTACAATGAGCAGTTCTTC	CASSEMSSYNEQFF
-	-	TRBV9	TRBJ1-1	TGTGCCAGCAGCGTAGCTACGTCGAGCCCTGGGGCGAACACTGAAGCTTTCTTT	CASSVATSSPGANTEAFF
-	-	TRBV2	TRBJ1-1	TGTGCCAGCAGTGTTCCGGGGGGCGCAACCGAAGCTTTCTTT	CASSVPGGATEAFF
-	-	TRBV5-6	TRBJ1-3	TGTGCCAGCAGCTTTCGCCTCTCTGGAAACACCATATATTTT	CASSFRLSGNTIYF
TRBD1	few	TRBV19	TRBJ1-1	TGTGCCATCACCCTCAGGGGGAGGGACACTGAAGCTTTCTTT	CAITLRGRDTEAFF
TRBD1	-	TRBV5-1	TRBJ2-1	TGCGCCAGCAGCTTGGGGCAGGGGGAAACATTCTTC	CASSLGQGETFF
-	-	TRBV5-5	TRBJ2-7	TGTGCCAGCAGCTTGGACCTGGGGGGTAGCTACGAGCAGTACTTC	CASSLDLGGSYEQYF
-	-	TRBV5-1	TRBJ1-1	TGCGCCAGCAGCTTGAGCTGGCAAAACACTGAAGCTTTCTTT	CASSLSWQNTEAFF